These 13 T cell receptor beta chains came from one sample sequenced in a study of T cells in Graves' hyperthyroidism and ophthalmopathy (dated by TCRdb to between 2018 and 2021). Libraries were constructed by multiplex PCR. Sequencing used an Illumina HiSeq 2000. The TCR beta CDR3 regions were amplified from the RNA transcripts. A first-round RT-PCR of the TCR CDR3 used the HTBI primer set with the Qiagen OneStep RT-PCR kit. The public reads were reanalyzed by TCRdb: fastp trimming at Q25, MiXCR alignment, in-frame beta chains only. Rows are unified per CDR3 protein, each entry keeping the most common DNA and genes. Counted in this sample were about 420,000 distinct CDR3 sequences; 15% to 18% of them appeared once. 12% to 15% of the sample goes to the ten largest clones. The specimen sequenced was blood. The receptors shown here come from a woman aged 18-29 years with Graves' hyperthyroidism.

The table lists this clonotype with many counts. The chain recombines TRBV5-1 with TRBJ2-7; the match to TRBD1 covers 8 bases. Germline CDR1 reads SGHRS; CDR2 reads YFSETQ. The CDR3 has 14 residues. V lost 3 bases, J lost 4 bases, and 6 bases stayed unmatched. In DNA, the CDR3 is TGCGCCAGCAGCTCGACAGGGGTTTTTTACGAGCAGTACTTC. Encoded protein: CASSSTGVFYEQYF.

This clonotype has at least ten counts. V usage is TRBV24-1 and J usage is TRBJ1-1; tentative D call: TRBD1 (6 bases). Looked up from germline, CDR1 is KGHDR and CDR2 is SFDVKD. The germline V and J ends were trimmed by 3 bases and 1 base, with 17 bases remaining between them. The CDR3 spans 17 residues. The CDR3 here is CATSDPGAGHANTEAFF. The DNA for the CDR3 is TGTGCCACCAGTGATCCGGGGGCGGGACATGCGAACACTGAAGCTTTCTTT.

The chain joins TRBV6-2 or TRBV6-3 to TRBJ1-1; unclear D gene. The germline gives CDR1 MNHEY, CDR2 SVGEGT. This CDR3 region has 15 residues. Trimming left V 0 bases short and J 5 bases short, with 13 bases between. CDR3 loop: CASSYSVQFLTEAFF. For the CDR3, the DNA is TGTGCCAGCAGTTACTCGGTACAGTTCCTAACTGAAGCTTTCTTT.

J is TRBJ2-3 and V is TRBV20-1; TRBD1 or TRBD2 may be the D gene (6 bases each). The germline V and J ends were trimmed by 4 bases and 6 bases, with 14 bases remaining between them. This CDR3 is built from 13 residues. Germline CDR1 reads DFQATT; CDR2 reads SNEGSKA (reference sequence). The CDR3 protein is CSAILPGADTQYF. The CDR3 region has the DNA TGCAGTGCTATTTTGCCGGGGGCGGATACGCAGTATTTT.

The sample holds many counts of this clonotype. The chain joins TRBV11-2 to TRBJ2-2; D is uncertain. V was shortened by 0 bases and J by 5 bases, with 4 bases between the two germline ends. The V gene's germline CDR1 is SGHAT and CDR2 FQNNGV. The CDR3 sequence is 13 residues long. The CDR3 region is CASSLERTGELFF. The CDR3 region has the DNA TGTGCCAGCAGCTTAGAGAGAACCGGGGAGCTGTTTTTT. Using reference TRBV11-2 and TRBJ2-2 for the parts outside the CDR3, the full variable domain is EAGVAQSPRYKIIEKRQSVAFWCNPISGHATLYWYQQILGQGPKLLIQFQNNGVVDDSQLPKDRFSAERLKGVDSTLKIQPAKLEDSAVYLCASSLERTGELFFGEGSRLTVL.

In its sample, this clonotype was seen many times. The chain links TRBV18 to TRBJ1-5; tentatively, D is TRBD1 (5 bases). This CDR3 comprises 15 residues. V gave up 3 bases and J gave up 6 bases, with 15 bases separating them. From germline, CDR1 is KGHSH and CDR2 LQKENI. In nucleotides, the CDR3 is TGTGCCAGCTCACCCGGGTCCTTAGGGGTTCAGCCCCAGCATTTT. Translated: CASSPGSLGVQPQHF.

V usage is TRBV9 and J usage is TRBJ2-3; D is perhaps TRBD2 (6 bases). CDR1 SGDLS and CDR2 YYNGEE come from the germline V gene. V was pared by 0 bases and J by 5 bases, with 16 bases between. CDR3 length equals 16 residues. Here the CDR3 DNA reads TGTGCCAGCAGCGTAGGGGGAGGTATACGCGGAGATACGCAGTATTTT. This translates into CASSVGGGIRGDTQYF.

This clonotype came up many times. The chain's CDR3 is CASRRGSSQYF. As DNA, the CDR3 is TGTGCCAGCAGACGGGGCTCGTCGCAGTATTTT. V gene TRBV6-2 or TRBV6-3 combines with J gene TRBJ2-3; D assignment may be TRBD1 or TRBD2 (5 bases each). Germline assignment: CDR1 MNHEY and CDR2 SVGEGT. The CDR3 contains 11 residues. V was pared by 6 bases and J by 10 bases, with 11 bases between.

The CDR3 nucleotides are TGCGCCAGCTGCACAGGGAGAGGACAAGAGACCCAGTACTTC. It encodes CASCTGRGQETQYF. V usage is TRBV5-1 and J usage is TRBJ2-5, with D perhaps TRBD1 (6 bases). CDR3 length equals 14 residues. Germline V gene sequence: CDR1 SGHRS, CDR2 YFSETQ. V lost 7 bases and J lost 2, with 15 bases in between.

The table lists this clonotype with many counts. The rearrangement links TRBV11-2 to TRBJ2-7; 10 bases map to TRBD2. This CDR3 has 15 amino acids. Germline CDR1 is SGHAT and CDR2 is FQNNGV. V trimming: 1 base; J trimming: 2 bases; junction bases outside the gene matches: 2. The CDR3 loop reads CASSLVLAGAYEQYF. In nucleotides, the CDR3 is TGTGCCAGCAGCTTAGTCCTAGCGGGGGCCTACGAGCAGTACTTC.

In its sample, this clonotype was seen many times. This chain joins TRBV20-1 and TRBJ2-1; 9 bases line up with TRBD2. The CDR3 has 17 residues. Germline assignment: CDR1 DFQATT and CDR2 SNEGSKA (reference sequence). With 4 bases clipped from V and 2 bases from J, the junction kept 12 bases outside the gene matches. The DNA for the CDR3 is TGCAGTGCTACGCGGCGGGGGGGCCCCGAAGCCTACAATGAGCAGTTCTTC. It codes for CSATRRGGPEAYNEQFF.

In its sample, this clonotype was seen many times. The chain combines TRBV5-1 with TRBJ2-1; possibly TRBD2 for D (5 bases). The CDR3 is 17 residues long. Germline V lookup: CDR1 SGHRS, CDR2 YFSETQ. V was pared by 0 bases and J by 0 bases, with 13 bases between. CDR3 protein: CASSLGMAGVSYNEQFF. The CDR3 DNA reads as TGCGCCAGCAGCTTGGGTATGGCGGGTGTCTCCTACAATGAGCAGTTCTTC.

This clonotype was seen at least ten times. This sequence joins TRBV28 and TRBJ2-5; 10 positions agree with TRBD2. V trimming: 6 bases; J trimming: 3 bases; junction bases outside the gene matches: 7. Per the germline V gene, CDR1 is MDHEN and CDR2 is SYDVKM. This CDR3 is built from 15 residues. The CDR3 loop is CASRLGTSAEETQYF. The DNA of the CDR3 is TGTGCCAGCAGGCTAGGGACTAGCGCCGAAGAGACCCAGTACTTC.